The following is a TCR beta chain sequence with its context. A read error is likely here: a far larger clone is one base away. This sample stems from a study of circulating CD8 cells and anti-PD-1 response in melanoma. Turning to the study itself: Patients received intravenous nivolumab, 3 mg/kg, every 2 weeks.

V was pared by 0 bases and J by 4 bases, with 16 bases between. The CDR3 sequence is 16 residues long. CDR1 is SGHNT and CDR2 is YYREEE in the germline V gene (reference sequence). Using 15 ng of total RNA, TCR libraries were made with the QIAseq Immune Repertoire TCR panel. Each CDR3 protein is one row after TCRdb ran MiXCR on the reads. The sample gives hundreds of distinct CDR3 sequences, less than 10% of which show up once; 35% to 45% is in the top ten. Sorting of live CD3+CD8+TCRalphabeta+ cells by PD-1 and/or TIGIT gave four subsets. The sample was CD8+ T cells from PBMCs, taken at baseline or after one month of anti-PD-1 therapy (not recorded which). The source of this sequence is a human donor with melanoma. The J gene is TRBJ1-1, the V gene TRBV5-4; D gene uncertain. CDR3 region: CASSLESSIGVTEAFF. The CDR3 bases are TGTGCCAGCAGCTTGGAGTCCTCCATTGGGGTCACTGAAGCTTTCTTT.